This T cell receptor beta chain was found in a study of blood T cell repertoires in COVID-19. The CDR3 has 17 residues. The V gene's germline CDR1 is SGHNT and CDR2 YENEEA. Trimming took 4 bases from V and 4 from J; bases not matched to a gene: 11. Libraries were prepared by immunoSEQ multiplex PCR; TCRdb keeps only in-frame clonotypes and omits some of them. The table shows roughly 240,000 clones, with around 86% occurring only once. This receptor was obtained from a young man with active or convalescent COVID-19. The sequenced sample consisted of peripheral blood. V is TRBV11-3 and J is TRBJ2-2; 8 nucleotides match TRBD2. DNA of the CDR3: TGTGCCAGCAGCTCAGATCCGGGACTAGACCTCACCGGGGAGCTGTTTTTT. Amino acid sequence: CASSSDPGLDLTGELFF.